The 11 T cell receptor beta chains below were found in one sample sequenced in a study of shared clonotypes between healthy human individuals. The data were produced by immunoSEQ multiplex PCR, yet TCRdb's version contains in-frame clones alone and is incomplete. The data contain roughly 2 million clones, more than 90% of them singletons. The specimen sequenced was naive CD4+ T cells sorted from blood. Subset: CD45RA+ positively selected. These receptors were obtained from a man younger than 35 in good health.

This clone appeared once. The V and J genes are TRBV28 and TRBJ1-4, with D tentatively TRBD1 (5 bases). Germline CDR1 and CDR2: MDHEN and SYDVKM. Trimming took 8 bases from V and 8 from J, leaving 15 bases between them. CDR3 size: 13 residues. CDR3: CASVSAGREKLFF. The CDR3 bases are TGTGCCAGCGTCTCGGCAGGGCGGGAAAAACTGTTTTTT.

The CDR3 sequence is CASSYGQGYGYTF. The CDR3 nucleotides read TGTGCCAGCAGCTACGGACAGGGCTATGGCTACACCTTC. J is TRBJ1-2 and V is TRBV28; 8 bases align to TRBD1. The CDR3 length is 13 residues. V lost 6 bases and J lost 4; bases outside the gene matches: 4. Germline CDR1 reads MDHEN; CDR2 reads SYDVKM.

The rearrangement links TRBV2 to TRBJ1-4; D call uncertain. The CDR3 covers 12 residues. The germline gives CDR1 SNHLY, CDR2 FYNNEI. Trimming pared 6 bases from V and 8 bases from J, leaving 10 bases between. The CDR3 sequence: CASSVLREKLFF. The CDR3 DNA follows: TGTGCCAGCAGCGTCCTGAGGGAAAAACTGTTTTTT.

The chain carries TRBV19 and TRBJ1-5; 9 bases align to TRBD1. The length of the CDR3 is 15 residues. Trimming took 5 bases from V and 7 from J; bases not matched to a gene: 9. CDR1 is LNHDA, CDR2 SQIVND, per germline (reference sequence). The CDR3 DNA reads as TGTGCCAGTAGTGTTCAACAGGGGGCAAGGCAGCCCCAGCATTTT. Its translation is CASSVQQGARQPQHF.

V and J are TRBV19 and TRBJ2-2, with a possible D match to TRBD2 (5 bases). Germline loops: CDR1 LNHDA, CDR2 SQIVND (reference sequence). Between the trimmed V and J ends, which lost 5 bases and 5 bases, there was a span of 27 bases. The CDR3 length is 19 residues. For the CDR3, the DNA is TGTGCCAGTAGTCAATGGGGATCCCGGAACGGGGATAGAACCGGGGAGCTGTTTTTT. Translating gives CASSQWGSRNGDRTGELFF.

V usage is TRBV10-2 and J usage is TRBJ2-5; no firm D call. This CDR3 is 12 amino acids long. Germline CDR1 is WSHSY and CDR2 is SAAADI. Trimming left V 2 bases short and J 5 bases short, with 6 bases between. CDR3 sequence reads: CASSEDWETQYF. DNA for the CDR3: TGCGCCAGCAGTGAGGACTGGGAGACCCAGTACTTC.

The V and J genes are TRBV7-2 and TRBJ2-1; 13 bases match TRBD2. This CDR3 spans 16 amino acids. V shed 5 bases and J 3 bases; nucleotides not matched to a gene: 4. Germline CDR1 reads SGHTA; CDR2 reads FQGNSA. The DNA for the CDR3 is TGTGCCAGCAGCGGCGGGACTAGCGGGGTCTACAATGAGCAGTTCTTC. This gives the protein CASSGGTSGVYNEQFF.

Worth noting for this clone: Different DNA sequences within this sample yield the same CDR3. The V gene is TRBV7-9, the J gene TRBJ2-7; D is undetermined. Trimming left V 5 bases short and J 1 base short, with 3 bases between. Germline V gives CDR1 SEHNR, CDR2 FQNEAQ (reference sequence). The CDR3 is 11 amino acids. The CDR3 loop reads CASSRSYEQYF. As DNA, the CDR3 is TGTGCCAGCAGCCGTTCCTACGAGCAGTACTTC.

This CDR3 reads CARSLATQPGEQYF. The CDR3 nucleotides read TGTGCCAGAAGCTTGGCGACCCAACCGGGCGAGCAGTACTTC. The chain couples TRBV5-3 to TRBJ2-7; D is unclear. Being an ORF, TRBV5-3 has a function that is uncertain. The V end was cut by 0 bases, the J end by 6 bases, with 13 bases between. The CDR3 is made up of 14 amino acids.

The V call is TRBV6-1, the J call TRBJ2-7; the match to TRBD2 covers 8 bases. Germline V CDR1 and CDR2: MNHNS, SASEGT. V lost 3 bases to trimming and J lost 2 bases; unmatched junction nucleotides: 3. The CDR3 consists of 14 residues. In DNA, the CDR3 is TGTGCCAGCAGTGACGCGGGGGGTACCTACGAGCAGTACTTC. Its translation: CASSDAGGTYEQYF.

The chain combines TRBV7-2 with TRBJ2-2; D unclear. Trimming left V 3 bases short and J 6 bases short, with 8 bases between. The CDR3 is 13 residues long. CDR1 SGHTA and CDR2 FQGNSA come from the germline V gene. The CDR3 is CASSFKGPGELFF. In nucleotides, the CDR3 is TGTGCCAGCAGCTTTAAAGGCCCCGGGGAGCTGTTTTTT.